This note documents a single T cell receptor beta chain sequence. The data were taken from a study of blood T cell repertoires in COVID-19. Sequencing was performed with immunoSEQ multiplex PCR; in TCRdb, only in-frame clones are kept and a portion is missing. The repertoire consists of under 250,000 clones, with 87% occurring once and the leading ten covering roughly 3%. The germline CDR1 and CDR2 sequences are MNHEY and SVGEGT. V lost 4 bases, J lost 4 bases, and 8 bases lay in between. The CDR3 spans 12 residues. Sequenced: peripheral blood. The chain joins TRBV6-2 or TRBV6-3 to TRBJ2-7; no definite D call. The TCR sequence derives from a man aged 18 to 29 with active or convalescent COVID-19. Here the CDR3 DNA reads TGTGCCAGCAGTTCCCCGAGGTACGAGCAGTACTTC. Its protein is CASSSPRYEQYF.